The next 10 T cell receptor beta chains were all read from a single sample in a study of metastatic and nonmetastatic thyroid tumors. Thyroid surgery took place with no prior treatment in any patient. Via MiXCR, TCRdb re-called the PCR reads. The top ten hold about 6.4% of the sample, which has about 20,000 clones, about 24% seen once. Specimen: tumor tissue. The receptor set was obtained from a female donor with papillary thyroid cancer or a benign thyroid nodule (not recorded which). Some clones in this sample may be carry-over from other donors' samples.

The chain carries TRBV28 and TRBJ2-3; tentatively, D is TRBD2 (6 bases). The CDR3 spans 12 residues. V was shortened by 11 bases and J by 0 bases, with 9 bases between the two germline ends. Germline values: CDR1 MDHEN, CDR2 SYDVKM. In DNA, the CDR3 is TGTGCCTGCGGGGCGAGCACAGATACGCAGTATTTT. Translating it yields CACGASTDTQYF. The full variable domain, in which reference TRBV28 and TRBJ2-3 provide the parts outside the CDR3, is DVKVTQSSRYLVKRTGEKVFLECVQDMDHENMFWYRQDPGLGLRLIYFSYDVKMKEKGDIPEGYSVSREKKERFSLILESASTNQTSMYLCACGASTDTQYFGPGTRLTVL.

This clone came up once. This chain joins TRBV5-1 and TRBJ2-5; TRBD2 aligns across 10 bases. Germline V gene sequence: CDR1 SGHRS, CDR2 YFSETQ. V gave up 0 bases and J gave up 3 bases; unmatched junction bases: 2. This CDR3 spans 15 amino acids. CDR3 sequence: CASSLAGTSEETQYF. The CDR3 DNA follows: TGCGCCAGCAGCTTGGCAGGGACTAGCGAAGAGACCCAGTACTTC.

J is TRBJ1-1 and V is TRBV24-1; 8 bases map to TRBD1. The CDR3 has 15 residues. The germline V gene encodes CDR1 KGHDR and CDR2 SFDVKD. V lost 2 bases to trimming and J lost 5 bases; unmatched junction nucleotides: 6. CDR3 coding DNA: TGTGCCACCAGTGATTCCCGGACAGGGATTACTGAAGCTTTCTTT. Translation gives CATSDSRTGITEAFF.

This clone was picked up many times. The CDR3 spells CASAHPPGADTQYF. CDR3 coding DNA: TGTGCCAGCGCGCACCCCCCTGGGGCAGATACGCAGTATTTT. The rearrangement uses TRBV7-9 and TRBJ2-3; no clear D. The germline V gene encodes CDR1 SEHNR and CDR2 FQNEAQ (reference sequence). With 8 bases removed from V and 4 bases from J, the gap between germline ends came to 16 bases. CDR3 length equals 14 residues.

This clone was counted at least ten times. The V call is TRBV28, the J call TRBJ1-1; D might be TRBD1 (6 bases). V was pared by 5 bases and J by 9 bases, with 16 bases between. This CDR3 contains 13 residues. The germline V gene has CDR1 MDHEN and CDR2 SYDVKM. The CDR3 region is CASSAIEGTKAFF. DNA of the CDR3: TGTGCCAGCAGTGCCATAGAAGGGACAAAAGCTTTCTTT.

This chain uses TRBV20-1 with TRBJ2-3; 12 bases match TRBD2. CDR1 DFQATT and CDR2 SNEGSKA come from the germline V gene (reference sequence). Trimming took 2 bases from V and 12 from J; bases not matched to a gene: 9. The CDR3 runs to 14 residues. The CDR3 DNA reads as TGCAGTGCTAGACTAGCGGGAGGGCCGATGGGTCAGTATTTT. This translates into CSARLAGGPMGQYF.

The sample holds many counts of this clone. The genes are TRBV6-6 and TRBJ1-3, with a weak D call TRBD1 (5 bases). The V and J ends lost 4 bases and 4 bases respectively, with 23 bases between them. Germline V lookup: CDR1 MNHNY, CDR2 SVGAGI (reference sequence). The CDR3 extends over 18 amino acids. The CDR3 nucleotides are TGTGCCAGCAGTTCTCGGACTAGGGACGCCGGTTCAGGAAACACCATATATTTT. Translated: CASSSRTRDAGSGNTIYF.

This chain joins TRBV11-1 and TRBJ1-1; TRBD1 might be the D (5 bases). Germline V gene sequence: CDR1 SGHAT, CDR2 FQDESV (reference sequence). V dropped 4 bases and J dropped 1 base, with 16 bases sitting between them. The CDR3 has 16 amino acids. The CDR3 nucleotides read TGTGCCAGCAGCTCAGTACATCCTGGGGGGAACACTGAAGCTTTCTTT. It yields the protein CASSSVHPGGNTEAFF.

This clone has at least ten counts. A junction end diverges from the germline sequence, so it may reflect a read error. The chain combines TRBV7-7 with TRBJ2-5; D is ambiguous. Per germline, CDR1 SSHAT and CDR2 FNYEAQ (reference sequence). The CDR3 spans 13 residues. The CDR3 region is CASSLEESETQYF. The CDR3 region has the DNA TGTGCTAGCAGCTTAGAGGAGAGCGAGACCCAGTACTTC.

This clone was found many times. The J gene is TRBJ1-1, the V gene TRBV6-6, with no clear D. Germline V lookup: CDR1 MNHNY, CDR2 SVGAGI (reference sequence). Trimming removed 0 bases from V and 6 bases from J, with 14 bases in between. This CDR3 region has 15 residues. This chain's CDR3 is CASSYSVVDAAEAFF. The DNA for the CDR3 is TGTGCCAGCAGTTACTCTGTCGTTGACGCGGCTGAAGCTTTCTTT.